One sample yielded the 20 T cell receptor beta chains listed below, sequenced in a study of blood T cell repertoires in COVID-19. Repertoires were generated with immunoSEQ multiplex PCR, while TCRdb's copy carries only in-frame clones and drops some. The sample comprises 200,000 or so clones, 88% of which are singletons, and roughly 2.5% rests with the top ten. What was sequenced was peripheral blood. The receptors were gathered from a woman in her sixties or seventies with acute or convalescent COVID-19.

The chain links TRBV7-9 to TRBJ1-6; 7 positions agree with TRBD1. This CDR3 spans 15 amino acids. Germline trimming cut 0 bases from V and 9 bases from J; bases unmatched to any gene: 5. Germline assignment: CDR1 SEHNR and CDR2 FQNEAQ (reference sequence). The CDR3 here is CASSLAPGGFSPLHF. As DNA, the CDR3 is TGTGCCAGCAGCTTAGCCCCAGGGGGTTTTTCACCCCTCCACTTT.

The chain couples TRBV18 to TRBJ1-6; no definite D call. The CDR3 runs 15 residues. In germline, CDR1 is KGHSH, CDR2 LQKENI. V was cut by 3 bases and J by 3 bases, with 9 bases left in between. CDR3 coding DNA: TGTGCCAGCTCACCTATCGATAGCTATAATTCACCCCTCCACTTT. As protein: CASSPIDSYNSPLHF. Supplemented by reference TRBV18 and TRBJ1-6, the full variable domain reads NAGVMQNPRHLVRRRGQEARLRCSPMKGHSHVYWYRQLPEEGLKFMVYLQKENIIDESGMPKERFSAEFPKEGPSILRIQQVVRGDSAAYFCASSPIDSYNSPLHFGNGTRLTVT.

J is TRBJ2-7 and V is TRBV27; 9 bases line up with TRBD1. The CDR3 covers 16 residues. V was clipped by 5 bases and J by 5 bases; unmatched bases: 13. CDR1 MNHEY and CDR2 SMNVEV come from the germline V gene (reference sequence). Here the CDR3 reads CASSHKPQGARNEQYF. CDR3 coding DNA: TGTGCCAGCAGTCATAAACCACAGGGGGCGCGGAACGAGCAGTACTTC.

This chain joins TRBV7-2 and TRBJ2-3; D uncertain. Germline V CDR1 and CDR2: SGHTA, FQGNSA. V lost 6 bases, J lost 5 bases, and 12 bases lay in between. The CDR3 totals 13 residues. In DNA form, the CDR3 reads TGTGCCAGCAGACTCGACAACAGAGATACGCAGTATTTT. Its translation: CASRLDNRDTQYF.

V gene TRBV19 combines with J gene TRBJ1-4, with 9 bases aligning to TRBD1. The CDR3 totals 17 residues. Looked up from germline, CDR1 is LNHDA and CDR2 is SQIVND (reference sequence). V shed 5 bases, J shed 5 bases, and the junction held 12 bases outside the gene matches. CDR3 DNA sequence: TGTGCCAGTAGTGCTCCGGGACAGGGCCGTTTAAATGAAAAACTGTTTTTT. Protein product: CASSAPGQGRLNEKLFF.

The chain employs TRBV20-1 and TRBJ1-2; the D gene is possibly TRBD1 (6 bases). The germline V and J ends were trimmed by 4 bases and 8 bases, with 26 bases remaining between them. Per germline, CDR1 DFQATT and CDR2 SNEGSKA (reference sequence). This CDR3 comprises 16 residues. This CDR3 is CSANEQGLQIQGGYTF. In DNA, the CDR3 is TGCAGTGCTAATGAACAGGGCCTCCAAATCCAGGGAGGCTACACCTTC.

The chain has TRBV5-4 and TRBJ1-1; 8 bases align to TRBD1. Germline lookup yields CDR1 SGHNT and CDR2 YYREEE (reference sequence). This CDR3 is built from 15 residues. After removal of 0 bases from V and 8 bases from J, the junction contained 9 bases not matched to a gene. For the CDR3, the DNA is TGTGCCAGCAGCTTGGGACAGGGGAGGGGGCCCGAAGCTTTCTTT. Protein product: CASSLGQGRGPEAFF.

J is TRBJ1-5 and V is TRBV7-2, with TRBD1 matching over 8 bases. J gave up 7 bases and V 6 bases, and 5 bases lay outside the gene matches. There are 13 residues in the CDR3. Germline loops: CDR1 SGHTA, CDR2 FQGNSA. CDR3 sequence (DNA): TGTGCCAGCAGTTTACAGGGGGAGCAGCCCCAGCATTTT. It encodes CASSLQGEQPQHF.

The CDR3 reads CASSLNPTGGRDTQYF. The CDR3 DNA follows: TGTGCCAGCAGCTTAAACCCGACAGGGGGGAGAGATACGCAGTATTTT. The chain couples TRBV7-3 to TRBJ2-3; 9 nucleotides match TRBD1. In germline, CDR1 is SGHTA, CDR2 FQGTGA. There are 16 residues in the CDR3. Trimming removed 1 base from V and 5 bases from J; junction bases left unmatched: 7. Combining the CDR3 with reference TRBV7-3 and TRBJ2-3 gives the whole variable domain GAGVSQTPSNKVTEKGKYVELRCDPISGHTALYWYRQSLGQGPEFLIYFQGTGAADDSGLPNDRFFAVRPEGSVSTLKIQRTERGDSAVYLCASSLNPTGGRDTQYFGPGTRLTVL.

The chain uses TRBV19 and TRBJ2-5; 7 bases are shared with TRBD1. Trimming cost V 8 bases and J 3 bases; bases outside gene matches: 24. This CDR3 has 19 residues. Germline V lookup: CDR1 LNHDA, CDR2 SQIVND (reference sequence). The CDR3 nucleotides are TGTGCCAGTTCCAGTATCCGCCCTAGGGGGCAATGGGGAGAAGAGACCCAGTACTTC. It encodes CASSSIRPRGQWGEETQYF.

V gene TRBV18 combines with J gene TRBJ1-3, with 8 positions matching TRBD1. From germline, CDR1 is KGHSH and CDR2 LQKENI. The CDR3 sequence is 16 residues long. V was clipped by 8 bases and J by 0 bases; unmatched bases: 9. Here the CDR3 reads CASHGWTGSSGNTIYF. The DNA for the CDR3 is TGTGCCAGCCACGGGTGGACAGGGAGCTCTGGAAACACCATATATTTT.

About this clone itself: The same CDR3 also results from other DNA sequences found in this sample. Written as DNA, the CDR3 is TGTGCCAGCAGCTTGGAGGCGGGCAGCTCCTACGAGCAGTACTTC. This sequence encodes CASSLEAGSSYEQYF. The chain is built from TRBV7-2 and TRBJ2-7, with a possible D match to TRBD2 (5 bases). With 3 bases removed from V and 0 bases from J, the gap between germline ends came to 12 bases. The CDR3 contains 15 residues. Germline CDR1 is SGHTA and CDR2 is FQGNSA. The whole variable domain, remainder taken from reference TRBV7-2 and TRBJ2-7, is GAGVSQSPSNKVTEKGKDVELRCDPISGHTALYWYRQSLGQGLEFLIYFQGNSAPDKSGLPSDRFSAERTGGSVSTLTIQRTQQEDSAVYLCASSLEAGSSYEQYFGPGTRLTVT.

The V call is TRBV19, the J call TRBJ1-5; 8 positions agree with TRBD1. Germline lookup yields CDR1 LNHDA and CDR2 SQIVND (reference sequence). The J segment lost 2 bases and the V segment lost 7 bases, leaving 4 bases of the junction unmatched. This CDR3 is built from 14 residues. In DNA, the CDR3 is TGTGCCAGTACCTTACAGGGGGGCAATCAGCCCCAGCATTTT. Translation: CASTLQGGNQPQHF. Using reference TRBV19 and TRBJ1-5 for the parts outside the CDR3, the full variable domain is DGGITQSPKYLFRKEGQNVTLSCEQNLNHDAMYWYRQDPGQGLRLIYYSQIVNDFQKGDIAEGYSVSREKKESFPLTVTSAQKNPTAFYLCASTLQGGNQPQHFGDGTRLSIL.

V is TRBV30 and J is TRBJ1-5; TRBD1 might be the D (5 bases). V dropped 3 bases and J dropped 3 bases, with 15 bases sitting between them. The length of the CDR3 is 15 residues. CDR1 and CDR2 (germline): GTSNPN, SVGIG (reference sequence). This CDR3 is CAWRAEGQVNQPQHF. CDR3 in DNA: TGTGCCTGGAGGGCGGAGGGGCAAGTCAATCAGCCCCAGCATTTT.

CDR3 nucleotide sequence: TGTGCCAGCAGCTTAGCGCGCGACAATGAGCAGTTCTTC. Amino acids: CASSLARDNEQFF. The V gene is TRBV7-2, the J gene TRBJ2-1; no clear D gene. V dropped 0 bases and J dropped 5 bases, with 5 bases sitting between them. Germline V lookup: CDR1 SGHTA, CDR2 FQGNSA. The CDR3 has 13 residues.

This chain uses TRBV7-9 with TRBJ1-6; 7 bases fit TRBD1. This CDR3 is 15 amino acids long. J gave up 4 bases and V 5 bases, and 5 bases lay outside the gene matches. CDR1 SEHNR and CDR2 FQNEAQ come from the germline V gene (reference sequence). CDR3 coding DNA: TGTGCCAGCAGCGGACGGGACAGTTATAATTCACCCCTCCACTTT. As protein: CASSGRDSYNSPLHF.

CDR3 nucleotides: TGTGCCAGCTCACCACAGGGGTCCGGACGGGAGCAGTTCTTC. Translated, it gives CASSPQGSGREQFF. The chain carries TRBV18 and TRBJ2-1; perhaps TRBD1 as D (5 bases). The CDR3 covers 14 residues. CDR1 and CDR2 from the germline V gene are KGHSH and LQKENI. V was pared by 1 base and J by 10 bases, with 14 bases between. Full variable domain (outside the CDR3, taken from reference TRBV18 and TRBJ2-1): NAGVMQNPRHLVRRRGQEARLRCSPMKGHSHVYWYRQLPEEGLKFMVYLQKENIIDESGMPKERFSAEFPKEGPSILRIQQVVRGDSAAYFCASSPQGSGREQFFGPGTRLTVL.

CDR3 DNA sequence: TGTGCCAGTAGTATGAGTGCGGCAGCATATACAAACTATGGCTACACCTTC. It yields the protein CASSMSAAAYTNYGYTF. The chain links TRBV19 to TRBJ1-2; D remains unclear. This CDR3 region has 17 residues. V lost 3 bases and J 2 bases, leaving 19 bases between the germline ends. The germline CDR1 and CDR2 sequences are LNHDA and SQIVND (reference sequence).

This chain links TRBV30 with TRBJ1-2, with 8 bases that match TRBD1. Germline V gene data show CDR1 as GTSNPN and CDR2 as SVGIG (reference sequence). After removal of 3 bases from V and 4 bases from J, the junction contained 7 bases not matched to a gene. The CDR3 length is 14 residues. The DNA of the CDR3 is TGTGCCTGGAGCCGATCTGGGACAGGCTATGGCTACACCTTC. This encodes CAWSRSGTGYGYTF.

This clone appeared a single time. This chain uses TRBV24-1 with TRBJ2-2; 11 bases are shared with TRBD1. The CDR3 is 19 residues long. CDR1 KGHDR and CDR2 SFDVKD come from the germline V gene. V dropped 4 bases and J dropped 7; count of bases not matched to a gene: 16. CDR3 DNA: TGTGCCACCAGTGAAGCCGGCGGGAGGGACAGGGGGAAGGTCGGGGAGCTGTTTTTT. Translating gives CATSEAGGRDRGKVGELFF.